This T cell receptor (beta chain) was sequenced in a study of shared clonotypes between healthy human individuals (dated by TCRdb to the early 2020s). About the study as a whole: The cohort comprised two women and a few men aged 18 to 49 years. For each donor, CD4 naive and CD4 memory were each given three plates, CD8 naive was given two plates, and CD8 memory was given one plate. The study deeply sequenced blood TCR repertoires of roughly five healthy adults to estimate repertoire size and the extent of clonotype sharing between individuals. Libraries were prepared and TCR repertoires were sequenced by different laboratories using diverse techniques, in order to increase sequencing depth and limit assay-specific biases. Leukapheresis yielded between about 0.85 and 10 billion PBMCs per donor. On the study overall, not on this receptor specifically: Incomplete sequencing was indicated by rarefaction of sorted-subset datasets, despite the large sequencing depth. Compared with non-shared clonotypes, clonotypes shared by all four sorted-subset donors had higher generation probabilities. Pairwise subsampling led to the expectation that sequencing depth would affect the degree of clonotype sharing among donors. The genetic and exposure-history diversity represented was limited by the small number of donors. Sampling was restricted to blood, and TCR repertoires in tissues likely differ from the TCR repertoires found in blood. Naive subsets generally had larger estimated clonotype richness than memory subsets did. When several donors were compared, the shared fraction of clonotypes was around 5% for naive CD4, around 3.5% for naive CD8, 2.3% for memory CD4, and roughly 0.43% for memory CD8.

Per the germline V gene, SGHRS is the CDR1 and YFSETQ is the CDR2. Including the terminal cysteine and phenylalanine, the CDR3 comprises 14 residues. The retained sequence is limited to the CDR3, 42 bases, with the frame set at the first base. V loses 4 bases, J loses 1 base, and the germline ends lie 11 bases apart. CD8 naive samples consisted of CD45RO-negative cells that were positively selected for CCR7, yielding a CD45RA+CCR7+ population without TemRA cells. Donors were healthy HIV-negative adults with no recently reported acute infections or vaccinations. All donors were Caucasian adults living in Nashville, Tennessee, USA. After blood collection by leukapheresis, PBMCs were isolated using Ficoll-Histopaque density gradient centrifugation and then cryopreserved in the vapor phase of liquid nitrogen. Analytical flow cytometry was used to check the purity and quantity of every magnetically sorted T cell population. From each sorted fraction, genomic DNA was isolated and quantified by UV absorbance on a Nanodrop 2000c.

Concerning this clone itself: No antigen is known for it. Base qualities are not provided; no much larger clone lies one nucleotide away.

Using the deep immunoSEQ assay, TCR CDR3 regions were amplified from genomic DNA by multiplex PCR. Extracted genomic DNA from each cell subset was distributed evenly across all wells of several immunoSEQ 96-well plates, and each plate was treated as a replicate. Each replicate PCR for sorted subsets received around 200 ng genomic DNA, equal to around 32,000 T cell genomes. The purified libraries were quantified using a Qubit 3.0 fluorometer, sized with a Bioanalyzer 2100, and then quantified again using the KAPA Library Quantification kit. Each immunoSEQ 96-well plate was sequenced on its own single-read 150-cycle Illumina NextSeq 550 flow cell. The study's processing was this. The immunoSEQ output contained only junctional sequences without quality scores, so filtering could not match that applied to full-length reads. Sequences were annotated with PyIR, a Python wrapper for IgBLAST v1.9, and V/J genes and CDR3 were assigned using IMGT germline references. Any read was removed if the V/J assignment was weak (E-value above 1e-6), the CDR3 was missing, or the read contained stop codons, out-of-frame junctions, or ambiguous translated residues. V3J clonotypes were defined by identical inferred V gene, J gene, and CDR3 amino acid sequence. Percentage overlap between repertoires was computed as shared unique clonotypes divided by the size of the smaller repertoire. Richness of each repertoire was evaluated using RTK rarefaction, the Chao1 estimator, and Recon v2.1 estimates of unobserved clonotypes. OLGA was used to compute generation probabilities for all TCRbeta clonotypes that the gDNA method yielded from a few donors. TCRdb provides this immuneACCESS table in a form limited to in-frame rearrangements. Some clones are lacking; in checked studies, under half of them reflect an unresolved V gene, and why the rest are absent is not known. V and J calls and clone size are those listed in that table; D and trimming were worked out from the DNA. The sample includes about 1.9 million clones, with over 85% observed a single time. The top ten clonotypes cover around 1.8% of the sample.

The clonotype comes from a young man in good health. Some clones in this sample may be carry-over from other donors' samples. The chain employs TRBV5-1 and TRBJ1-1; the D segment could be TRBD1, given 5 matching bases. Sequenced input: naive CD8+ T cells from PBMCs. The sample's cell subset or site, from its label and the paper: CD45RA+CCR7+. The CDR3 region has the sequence CASSPTVRNTEAFF. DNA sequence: TGCGCCAGCAGCCCGACAGTGCGGAACACTGAAGCTTTCTTT.